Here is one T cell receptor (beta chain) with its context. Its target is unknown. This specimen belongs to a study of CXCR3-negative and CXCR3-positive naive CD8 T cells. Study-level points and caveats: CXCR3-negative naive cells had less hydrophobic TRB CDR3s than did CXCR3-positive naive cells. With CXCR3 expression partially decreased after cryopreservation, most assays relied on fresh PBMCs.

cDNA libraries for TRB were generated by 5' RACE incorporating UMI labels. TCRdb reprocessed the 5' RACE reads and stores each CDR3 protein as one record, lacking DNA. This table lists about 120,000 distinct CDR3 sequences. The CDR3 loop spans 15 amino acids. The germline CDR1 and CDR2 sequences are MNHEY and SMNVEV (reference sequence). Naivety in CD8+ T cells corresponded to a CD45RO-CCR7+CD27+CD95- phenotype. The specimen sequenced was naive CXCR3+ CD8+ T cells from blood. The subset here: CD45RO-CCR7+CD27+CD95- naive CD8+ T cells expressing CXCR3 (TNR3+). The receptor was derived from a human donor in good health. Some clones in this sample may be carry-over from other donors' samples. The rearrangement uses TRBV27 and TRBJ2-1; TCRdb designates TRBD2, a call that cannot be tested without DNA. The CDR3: CASSLKGVVQYEQFF.